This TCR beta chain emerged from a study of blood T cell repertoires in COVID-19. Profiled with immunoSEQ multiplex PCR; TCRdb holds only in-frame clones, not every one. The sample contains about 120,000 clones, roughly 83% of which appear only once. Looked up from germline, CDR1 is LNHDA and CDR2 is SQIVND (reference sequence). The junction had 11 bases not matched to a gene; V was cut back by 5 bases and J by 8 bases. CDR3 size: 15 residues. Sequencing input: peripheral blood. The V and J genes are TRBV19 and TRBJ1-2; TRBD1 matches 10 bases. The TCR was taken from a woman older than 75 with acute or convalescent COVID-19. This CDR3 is CASSLTGTGEKGYTF. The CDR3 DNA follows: TGTGCCAGTAGTCTGACCGGGACAGGGGAGAAAGGCTACACCTTC.